This passage covers 17 T cell receptor beta chains from one sample sequenced in a study of cytomegalovirus exposure and HLA in healthy donors. PCR used 60 Vbeta primers and 13 Jbeta primers. Clones were read by immunoSEQ multiplex PCR, and TCRdb kept only the in-frame ones, dropping some. With over 110,000 clones in the sample, the ten largest clones hold 0.8% to 1%. Sequencing input: PBMCs. Receptors were obtained from a male donor in good health and CMV-seronegative.

CDR3: CASSITGTGEKLFF. Written as DNA, the CDR3 is TGCGCCAGCAGCATAACCGGGACAGGGGAAAAACTGTTTTTT. The rearrangement joins TRBV5-1 to TRBJ1-4; 9 bases match TRBD1. Trimming cost V 4 bases and J 8 bases; bases outside gene matches: 6. Per germline, CDR1 SGHRS and CDR2 YFSETQ. There are 14 residues in the CDR3.

The chain employs TRBV29-1 and TRBJ1-5; 8 positions agree with TRBD1. The CDR3 loop spans 13 amino acids. CDR1 is SQVTM, CDR2 ANQGSEA, per germline. Trimming took 6 bases from V and 1 from J; bases not matched to a gene: 2. DNA of the CDR3: TGCAGCGTAGGGACAGGAAGCAATCAGCCCCAGCATTTT. Encoded protein: CSVGTGSNQPQHF.

The chain uses TRBV6-1 and TRBJ1-2; a weak D match, TRBD1 (5 bases). The V end lost 8 bases, the J end lost 0 bases, and 13 bases lay between the germline ends. This CDR3 has 14 residues. Per germline, CDR1 MNHNS and CDR2 SASEGT. The CDR3 protein is CASLTAPANYGYTF. The CDR3 DNA is TGTGCCAGCTTGACAGCACCCGCTAACTATGGCTACACCTTC.

The chain combines TRBV18 with TRBJ1-2; D uncertain. The CDR3 sequence is 15 residues long. Germline V gene data show CDR1 as KGHSH and CDR2 as LQKENI. V was clipped by 3 bases and J by 2 bases, with 13 bases between them. This CDR3 is CASSPPGGPNYGYTF. In DNA, the CDR3 is TGTGCCAGCTCACCCCCGGGAGGGCCCAACTATGGCTACACCTTC.

The chain recombines TRBV10-2 with TRBJ2-7; the D is unclear. Germline V lookup: CDR1 WSHSY, CDR2 SAAADI. The CDR3 contains 12 residues. V lost 5 bases and J 3 bases, leaving 8 bases between the germline ends. CDR3 nucleotides: TGCGCCAGCAGTTACGAGATCTACGAGCAGTACTTC. It encodes CASSYEIYEQYF.

This rearrangement joins TRBV28 to TRBJ1-2; no clear D gene. Trimming cost V 6 bases and J 1 base, with 9 bases left between them. Germline V gives CDR1 MDHEN, CDR2 SYDVKM. This CDR3 contains 13 residues. Here the CDR3 DNA reads TGTGCCAGCAGCCCCGCAGTTAACTATGGCTACACCTTC. Residues: CASSPAVNYGYTF.

V gene TRBV5-1 combines with J gene TRBJ2-7, with 11 positions matching TRBD2. V dropped 0 bases and J dropped 0; count of bases not matched to a gene: 8. This CDR3 contains 18 residues. CDR1 is SGHRS, CDR2 YFSETQ, per germline. Here the CDR3 DNA reads TGCGCCAGCAGCTTGGGCAAAACTAGCGGGGGACCCTCCTACGAGCAGTACTTC. It yields the protein CASSLGKTSGGPSYEQYF.

The V gene is TRBV6-5, the J gene TRBJ2-1; TRBD2 might be the D (5 bases). The length of the CDR3 is 15 residues. Germline lookup yields CDR1 MNHEY and CDR2 SVGAGI. With 0 bases removed from V and 11 bases from J, the gap between germline ends came to 17 bases. In nucleotides, the CDR3 is TGTGCCAGCAGTTACTCGGGGAGATCCCTAGATCAGCAGTTCTTC. Its protein is CASSYSGRSLDQQFF.

The gene calls are TRBV7-2 and TRBJ2-1, with TRBD2 identical over 12 bases. The V and J ends lost 5 bases and 0 bases, in that order; junction bases with no gene match: 2. Germline-derived CDR1 and CDR2 are SGHTA and FQGNSA. This CDR3 is built from 16 residues. The CDR3 bases are TGTGCCAGCAGCGGACTAGCGGGGAGCTCCTACAATGAGCAGTTCTTC. Its protein product is CASSGLAGSSYNEQFF.

The chain combines TRBV6-1 with TRBJ2-1; 10 bases agree with TRBD2. Germline V gives CDR1 MNHNS, CDR2 SASEGT. With V trimmed by 7 bases and J by 8 bases, 11 bases remained unmatched. The CDR3 contains 15 residues. As DNA, the CDR3 is TGTGCCAGCATTCGAAGCGGGGGGGCCATCGATGAGCAGTTCTTC. This codes for CASIRSGGAIDEQFF.

The V gene is TRBV28, the J gene TRBJ1-5; D remains ambiguous. The V end was cut by 8 bases, the J end by 0 bases, with 14 bases between. Germline loops: CDR1 MDHEN, CDR2 SYDVKM. CDR3 length equals 15 residues. In DNA form, the CDR3 reads TGTGCCAGCCGCTCGCCAGGTGATAGCAATCAGCCCCAGCATTTT. Its protein product is CASRSPGDSNQPQHF.

The chain carries TRBV30 and TRBJ1-5; tentative D call: TRBD1 (5 bases). CDR1 and CDR2 (germline): GTSNPN, SVGIG (reference sequence). CDR3 length: 14 residues. V lost 0 bases and J lost 5, with 11 bases in between. CDR3 DNA: TGTGCCTGGAGTGTATCGGTAGGGGATCAGCCCCAGCATTTT. This translates into CAWSVSVGDQPQHF.

The CDR3 loop is CASRDRGLGELFF. The CDR3 DNA reads TGCGCCAGCAGAGACAGGGGCCTCGGGGAGCTGTTTTTT. The chain employs TRBV5-1 and TRBJ2-2; 8 bases agree with TRBD1. The length of the CDR3 is 13 residues. V lost 5 bases and J lost 7; bases outside the gene matches: 4. CDR1 is SGHRS and CDR2 is YFSETQ in the germline V gene. The full variable domain, completed using reference TRBV5-1 and TRBJ2-2, is KAGVTQTPRYLIKTRGQQVTLSCSPISGHRSVSWYQQTPGQGLQFLFEYFSETQRNKGNFPGRFSGRQFSNSRSEMNVSTLELGDSALYLCASRDRGLGELFFGEGSRLTVL.

This chain joins TRBV19 and TRBJ2-6; D gene uncertain. The V gene lost 10 bases and the J gene lost 2 bases, with 12 bases spanning the gap. From germline, CDR1 is LNHDA and CDR2 SQIVND (reference sequence). CDR3 size: 14 residues. CDR3 amino acids: CATKGDAGANVLTF. The CDR3 bases are TGTGCCACTAAAGGAGATGCTGGGGCCAACGTCCTGACTTTC.

This chain joins TRBV9 and TRBJ2-3; D is unresolved. Germline V gene lookup returns CDR1 SGDLS and CDR2 YYNGEE. Trimming pared 0 bases from V and 4 bases from J, leaving 9 bases between. CDR3 size: 14 residues. In DNA form, the CDR3 reads TGTGCCAGCAGCGTAGGAGGAAGGTCAGATACGCAGTATTTT. It is translated as CASSVGGRSDTQYF.

This chain connects TRBV18 to TRBJ2-2, with 9 bases identical to TRBD2. Germline V CDR1 and CDR2: KGHSH, LQKENI. The CDR3 spans 20 residues. J gave up 0 bases and V 5 bases, and 16 bases lay outside the gene matches. Written as DNA, the CDR3 is TGTGCCAGCTCAAGGTCGCAGAAACTAGCGGGTCATGCGAACACCGGGGAGCTGTTTTTT. Protein sequence: CASSRSQKLAGHANTGELFF.

V gene TRBV4-3 combines with J gene TRBJ2-7; possible D gene TRBD1, 5 bases. This CDR3 is built from 13 residues. Per the germline V gene, CDR1 is LGHNA and CDR2 is YSLEER. The V and J ends lost 4 bases and 3 bases respectively, with 10 bases between them. The CDR3 reads CASSPRQGYEQYF. CDR3 in DNA: TGCGCCAGCAGCCCACGGCAGGGCTACGAGCAGTACTTC.